A selection of T cell receptor beta chains follows, all from one sample in a study of T cell changes during pregnancy in multiple sclerosis. The data were produced by immunoSEQ multiplex PCR, yet TCRdb's version contains in-frame clones alone and is incomplete. The sample has around 35,000 clones, roughly nine tenths seen once; the top ten hold about 11%. The material sequenced was CD8+ T cells from peripheral blood mononuclear cells, taken before pregnancy. The receptors were gathered from a female donor with multiple sclerosis, enrolled in a pregnancy study. Both conserved end residues are part of each CDR3. A D gene is named only where the DNA matches it firmly. The size of a clone is reported for some rows only, either as once, few or many, or as a class for expanded clones.

D: NA; J: TRBJ2-1; size: NA; V: TRBV11-3; CDR3: CASSSSLGRATGEQFF; DNA: TGTGCCAGCAGCTCCTCCTTAGGGCGGGCGACGGGAGAGCAGTTCTTC
D: NA; J: TRBJ1-2; size: NA; V: TRBV7-2; CDR3: CASSLRQDGYGYTF; DNA: TGTGCCAGCAGCTTAAGACAGGACGGCTATGGCTACACCTTC
D: TRBD1; J: TRBJ1-3; size: NA; V: TRBV5-1; CDR3: CASSPGQPLSSGNTIYF; DNA: TGCGCCAGCAGCCCGGGACAGCCACTTAGCTCTGGAAACACCATATATTTT
D: NA; J: TRBJ2-7; size: few; V: TRBV2; CDR3: CASSEAPSGWSSYEQYF; DNA: TGTGCCAGCAGTGAAGCGCCCTCGGGTTGGAGCTCCTACGAGCAGTACTTC
D: TRBD2; J: TRBJ2-6; size: NA; V: TRBV10-2; CDR3: CATRSSGIGGANVLTF; DNA: TGCGCCACCCGGAGTAGCGGGATCGGTGGGGCCAACGTCCTGACTTTC
D: TRBD1; J: TRBJ2-7; size: NA; V: TRBV6-5; CDR3: CASSYLGQGSEQYF; DNA: TGTGCCAGCAGTTACTTGGGACAGGGGAGCGAGCAGTACTTC
D: TRBD2; J: TRBJ2-1; size: NA; V: TRBV27; CDR3: CATQRRLADYNEQFF; DNA: TGTGCCACACAAAGACGGCTAGCGGACTACAATGAGCAGTTCTTC
D: NA; J: TRBJ1-3; size: NA; V: TRBV7-2; CDR3: CASSSDRFRDTIYF; DNA: TGTGCCAGCAGCAGTGACAGGTTTCGAGACACCATATATTTT
D: TRBD1; J: TRBJ2-3; size: once; V: TRBV19; CDR3: CASSITLATGGPTDTQYF; DNA: TGTGCCAGTAGTATAACGCTAGCGACAGGGGGGCCGACAGATACGCAGTATTTT
D: NA; J: TRBJ1-3; size: NA; V: TRBV6-1; CDR3: CASSQDSSSGNTIYF; DNA: TGTGCCAGCAGTCAAGACAGCTCCTCTGGAAACACCATATATTTT
D: NA; J: TRBJ2-7; size: NA; V: TRBV19; CDR3: CASSIAPAAAYEQYF; DNA: TGTGCCAGTAGTATAGCCCCGGCGGCGGCCTACGAGCAGTACTTC
D: TRBD1; J: TRBJ2-3; size: NA; V: TRBV5-6; CDR3: CASSPTGDIGDTQYF; DNA: TGTGCCAGCAGCCCGACAGGGGATATCGGCGATACGCAGTATTTT
D: NA; J: TRBJ1-3; size: NA; V: TRBV4-3; CDR3: CASSPSGGTLSGNTIYF; DNA: TGCGCCAGCAGCCCCTCGGGGGGTACCCTCTCTGGAAACACCATATATTTT
D: TRBD1; J: TRBJ2-7; size: once; V: TRBV27; CDR3: CASSWTGAEQYF; DNA: TGTGCCAGCAGTTGGACAGGGGCCGAGCAGTACTTC
D: NA; J: TRBJ2-7; size: NA; V: TRBV7-2; CDR3: CASSATEGAYEQYF; DNA: TGTGCCAGCAGCGCGACAGAAGGGGCCTACGAGCAGTACTTC
D: NA; J: TRBJ2-1; size: NA; V: TRBV5-1; CDR3: CASSFPGSYNEQFF; DNA: TGCGCCAGCAGCTTTCCGGGTTCCTACAATGAGCAGTTCTTC
D: NA; J: TRBJ2-1; size: NA; V: TRBV21-1; CDR3: CASSPKGREAPYNEQFF; DNA: TGTGCCAGCAGCCCCAAAGGGCGGGAGGCCCCCTACAATGAGCAGTTCTTC
D: NA; J: TRBJ1-3; size: once; V: TRBV29-1; CDR3: CSVERTRAGNTIYF; DNA: TGCAGCGTTGAAAGGACTCGTGCTGGAAACACCATATATTTT
D: NA; J: TRBJ1-2; size: NA; V: TRBV10-2; CDR3: CASSETGGDGYTF; DNA: TGCGCCAGCAGTGAGACAGGCGGCGATGGCTACACCTTC
D: NA; J: TRBJ1-1; size: NA; V: TRBV5-6; CDR3: CASSFWGGNTEAFF; DNA: TGTGCCAGCAGCTTTTGGGGGGGGAACACTGAAGCTTTCTTT
D: NA; J: TRBJ2-1; size: NA; V: TRBV27; CDR3: CASSFYDNEQFF; DNA: TGTGCCAGCAGTTTCTATGACAATGAGCAGTTCTTC
D: NA; J: TRBJ2-1; size: NA; V: TRBV11-2; CDR3: CASSLGAGFSNEQFF; DNA: TGTGCCAGCAGCTTAGGGGCGGGATTTTCCAATGAGCAGTTCTTC
D: NA; J: TRBJ1-1; size: NA; V: TRBV7-6; CDR3: CASSFEVFTEAFF; DNA: TGTGCCAGCAGCTTTGAGGTATTCACTGAAGCTTTCTTT
D: NA; J: TRBJ1-1; size: NA; V: TRBV19; CDR3: CASSQSVNTEAFF; DNA: TGTGCCAGTAGCCAGAGCGTGAACACTGAAGCTTTCTTT
D: NA; J: TRBJ2-1; size: NA; V: TRBV7-9; CDR3: CASSPKGGADNEQFF; DNA: TGTGCCAGCAGCCCCAAGGGGGGGGCAGACAATGAGCAGTTCTTC
D: TRBD1; J: TRBJ2-7; size: NA; V: TRBV12-5; CDR3: CASGFDIPGQFDEQYF; DNA: TGTGCTAGTGGTTTCGACATTCCGGGACAGTTTGACGAGCAGTACTTC
D: NA; J: TRBJ2-7; size: NA; V: TRBV15; CDR3: CATSSSRLGTYEQYF; DNA: TGTGCCACCAGCAGTTCCCGTCTGGGCACCTACGAGCAGTACTTC
D: NA; J: TRBJ1-1; size: NA; V: TRBV27; CDR3: CASSFGQGLEAFF; DNA: TGTGCCAGCAGTTTTGGGCAGGGGCTTGAAGCTTTCTTT
D: NA; J: TRBJ1-1; size: NA; V: TRBV30; CDR3: CAWSSVVNTEAFF; DNA: TGTGCCTGGAGTAGCGTGGTGAACACTGAAGCTTTCTTT
D: TRBD1; J: TRBJ1-2; size: NA; V: TRBV27; CDR3: CASSPGTGMTPNYGYTF; DNA: TGTGCCAGCAGTCCTGGGACAGGGATGACCCCTAACTATGGCTACACCTTC
D: TRBD1; J: TRBJ1-2; size: NA; V: TRBV11-2; CDR3: CASSLGETGAEGYTF; DNA: TGTGCCAGCAGCTTAGGCGAGACAGGGGCCGAGGGCTACACCTTC
D: TRBD1; J: TRBJ1-4; size: NA; V: TRBV18; CDR3: CASSPTAGQGSEKLFF; DNA: TGTGCCAGCTCACCAACAGCGGGACAGGGGAGCGAAAAACTGTTTTTT
D: NA; J: TRBJ1-1; size: NA; V: TRBV19; CDR3: CASSIGAGRESTEAFF; DNA: TGTGCCAGTAGTATTGGGGCAGGGCGGGAAAGCACTGAAGCTTTCTTT
D: TRBD2; J: TRBJ2-2; size: NA; V: TRBV4-2; CDR3: CASSQRAGGPTGELFF; DNA: TGTGCCAGCAGCCAACGAGCGGGGGGGCCCACCGGGGAGCTGTTTTTT
D: NA; J: TRBJ1-2; size: once; V: TRBV11-2; CDR3: CASSLDPGMDYGYTF; DNA: TGTGCCAGCAGCTTAGATCCGGGTATGGACTATGGCTACACCTTC
D: NA; J: TRBJ2-5; size: NA; V: TRBV11-2; CDR3: CASSFTMSLETQYF; DNA: TGTGCCAGCAGCTTTACTATGAGTTTAGAGACCCAGTACTTC
D: TRBD1; J: TRBJ1-1; size: NA; V: TRBV13; CDR3: CASSPSGGGRGTEAFF; DNA: TGTGCCAGCAGCCCGTCTGGTGGCGGCAGGGGGACTGAAGCTTTCTTT
D: TRBD1; J: TRBJ1-2; size: NA; V: TRBV4-3; CDR3: CASSPYGQAHGYTF; DNA: TGCGCCAGCAGCCCCTACGGACAGGCTCATGGCTACACCTTC
D: NA; J: TRBJ2-7; size: NA; V: TRBV6-5; CDR3: CASSYSTRSYEQYF; DNA: TGTGCCAGCAGTTACTCGACACGCTCCTACGAGCAGTACTTC
D: NA; J: TRBJ2-7; size: NA; V: TRBV9; CDR3: CASSGDHQGTAYEQYF; DNA: TGTGCCAGCAGCGGAGATCATCAGGGAACGGCCTACGAGCAGTACTTC
D: TRBD2; J: TRBJ2-1; size: NA; V: TRBV29-1; CDR3: CSGEGLAGGWEQFF; DNA: TGCAGCGGGGAGGGGCTAGCGGGAGGGTGGGAGCAGTTCTTC
D: NA; J: TRBJ1-5; size: NA; V: TRBV5-8; CDR3: CASSPGDWQPQHF; DNA: TGTGCCAGCAGTCCTGGGGACTGGCAGCCCCAGCATTTT
D: NA; J: TRBJ2-5; size: NA; V: TRBV6-5; CDR3: CASSYEAVGRETQYF; DNA: TGTGCCAGCAGTTACGAAGCAGTTGGGAGGGAGACCCAGTACTTC
D: NA; J: TRBJ1-2; size: NA; V: TRBV6-1; CDR3: CASSEGAVNFLGHYGYTF; DNA: TGTGCCAGCAGTGAAGGAGCGGTAAATTTTCTGGGTCACTATGGCTACACCTTC
D: TRBD2; J: TRBJ2-2; size: NA; V: TRBV6-5; CDR3: CASMTGGTGELFF; DNA: TGTGCCAGCATGACGGGGGGGACCGGGGAGCTGTTTTTT
D: NA; J: TRBJ2-7; size: NA; V: TRBV29-1; CDR3: CSVVADYEQYF; DNA: TGCAGCGTTGTGGCAGACTACGAGCAGTACTTC
D: TRBD2; J: TRBJ2-7; size: NA; V: TRBV9; CDR3: CASSVAGSGTYEQYF; DNA: TGTGCCAGCAGCGTAGCGGGTAGCGGGACCTACGAGCAGTACTTC
D: NA; J: TRBJ1-5; size: NA; V: TRBV6-6; CDR3: CASSYALNQPQHF; DNA: TGTGCCAGCAGTTACGCGCTAAATCAGCCCCAGCATTTT
D: NA; J: TRBJ1-2; size: once; V: TRBV6-1; CDR3: CASSEGPEGIYYGYTF; DNA: TGTGCCAGCAGTGAGGGACCGGAGGGGATTTACTATGGCTACACCTTC
D: TRBD1; J: TRBJ1-1; size: few; V: TRBV2; CDR3: CASSAGQMNTEAFF; DNA: TGTGCCAGCAGTGCGGGACAGATGAACACTGAAGCTTTCTTT
D: NA; J: TRBJ2-5; size: NA; V: TRBV5-6; CDR3: CASSLTEAETQYF; DNA: TGTGCCAGCAGCTTGACGGAGGCAGAGACCCAGTACTTC
D: NA; J: TRBJ2-2; size: NA; V: TRBV4-1; CDR3: CASSPNSGTPNTGELFF; DNA: TGCGCCAGCAGCCCAAACTCCGGGACACCCAACACCGGGGAGCTGTTTTTT
D: NA; J: TRBJ1-1; size: NA; V: TRBV5-1; CDR3: CASSLLSGLMTEAFF; DNA: TGCGCCAGCAGCTTGTTATCAGGGTTGATGACTGAAGCTTTCTTT
D: TRBD2; J: TRBJ2-1; size: few; V: TRBV4-2; CDR3: CASSQEGAGEYNEQFF; DNA: TGTGCCAGCAGCCAAGAGGGAGCGGGGGAATACAATGAGCAGTTCTTC